Below are 27 T cell receptor beta chains sequenced from a single sample in a study of blood T cells in healthy people across ages. The authors ran a second PCR of roughly 6 to 12 cycles using a sample-barcoded 5' primer and a J-beta primer mix. TCRdb re-called the 5' RACE reads with MiXCR, one entry per CDR3 protein. The profile shows about 730,000 distinct CDR3 sequences, 35% to 45% of them singletons. The specimen sequenced was blood. These receptors were taken from a woman aged 55-75 years in good health.

V and J are TRBV7-2 and TRBJ2-7; tentative D call: TRBD2 (5 bases). CDR1 is SGHTA and CDR2 is FQGNSA in the germline V gene. The CDR3 has 13 amino acids. With 0 bases removed from V and 5 bases from J, the gap between germline ends came to 8 bases. CDR3 in amino acids: CASSLARVDEQYF. DNA for the CDR3: TGTGCCAGCAGCTTAGCGAGGGTGGACGAGCAGTACTTC.

As for this clonotype: This is likely a read error, given that the CDR3 carries no conserved phenylalanine or tryptophan at its end. The DNA is omitted, as the CDR3 cannot be located on it reliably, and the CDR3 follows TCRdb's listing. V and J are TRBV21-1 and TRBJ2-7; the table gives TRBD1 as D, unverified against the DNA. TRBV21-1 has pseudogene status. The CDR3 contains 15 residues when both ends are counted. The CDR3 protein is CASSKVGTGPYEQYS.

The CDR3 nucleotides read TGTGCCAGCGCGGGGAGCTCCTACAATGAGCAGTTCTTC. This gives the protein CASAGSSYNEQFF. This chain joins TRBV6-5 and TRBJ2-1, with TRBD2 as a possible D gene (6 bases). CDR3 length: 13 amino acids. Trimming cost V 8 bases and J 0 bases, with 8 bases left between them. CDR1 is MNHEY and CDR2 is SVGAGI in the germline V gene.

The V call is TRBV6-5, the J call TRBJ2-7; maybe TRBD2 (5 bases). The end of the DNA is better explained by TRBJ2-5, so the J call may be wrong. Germline assignment: CDR1 MNHEY and CDR2 SVGAGI. The CDR3 has 16 amino acids. DNA for the CDR3: TGTGCCAGCAGCACCCTCACTAGTAGGGCGTTTGAGACCCAGTACTTC. Translation gives CASSTLTSRAFETQYF.

The rearrangement joins TRBV9 to TRBJ2-5; possibly TRBD1 or TRBD2 for D (6 bases each). The CDR3 is 15 residues long. Trimming removed 3 bases from V and 5 bases from J, with 17 bases in between. The germline V gene has CDR1 SGDLS and CDR2 YYNGEE. The CDR3 region is CASSAHSTGRETQYF. Written as DNA, the CDR3 is TGTGCCAGCAGCGCGCATAGCACAGGGAGGGAGACCCAGTACTTC.

The J gene is TRBJ1-2, the V gene TRBV6-1, with D tentatively TRBD1 (5 bases). The V gene lost 2 bases and the J gene lost 2 bases, with 12 bases spanning the gap. Germline V gene lookup returns CDR1 MNHNS and CDR2 SASEGT. There are 15 residues in the CDR3. CDR3 residues: CASSERTTGNYGYTF. The CDR3 bases are TGTGCCAGCAGTGAAAGGACAACGGGGAACTATGGCTACACCTTC.

This clonotype turned up a few times. V is TRBV7-2 and J is TRBJ2-1; 8 bases line up with TRBD2. Trimming cost V 8 bases and J 4 bases; bases outside gene matches: 10. Germline loops: CDR1 SGHTA, CDR2 FQGNSA. The CDR3 consists of 15 residues. The CDR3 spells CASGYNSGTYNEQFF. The DNA for the CDR3 is TGTGCCAGCGGGTACAATAGCGGGACATACAATGAGCAGTTCTTC.

This clonotype was observed a few times. CDR3 coding DNA: TGTGCCAGCAGCCGCCGGGGACAGAGCTCCTACAATGAGCAGTTCTTC. Translated: CASSRRGQSSYNEQFF. This chain uses TRBV6-5 with TRBJ2-1; the match to TRBD1 covers 7 bases. Germline V gives CDR1 MNHEY, CDR2 SVGAGI. The CDR3 is 16 amino acids. The V gene end was trimmed by 6 bases and the J gene end by 0 bases; junction bases not matched to a gene: 8.

This clonotype has only a few counts. V usage is TRBV29-1 and J usage is TRBJ1-2; 8 nucleotides match TRBD1. V lost 5 bases and J lost 4; bases outside the gene matches: 15. There are 16 residues in the CDR3. CDR1 and CDR2 (germline): SQVTM, ANQGSEA. The CDR3 DNA reads TGCAGCGTTCCCCTGGACAGGGCGGGAGTTGGCTATGGCTACACCTTC. Protein product: CSVPLDRAGVGYGYTF.

This chain links TRBV24-1 with TRBJ2-4; no firm D call. Gene TRBJ2-5 matches the end of the DNA better, so the J call may be wrong. The CDR3 sequence is 14 residues long. In germline, CDR1 is KGHDR, CDR2 SFDVKD. The CDR3 nucleotides read TGTGCCACCAGTGGTGGAACCAACCCAGAGACCCAGTACTTC. It specifies CATSGGTNPETQYF.

In the case of this clonotype: The junction departs from germline at one end; a sequencing error may be responsible. The chain couples TRBV20-1 to TRBJ2-1, with D possibly TRBD2 on 6 matching bases. Per the germline V gene, CDR1 is DFQATT and CDR2 is SNEGSKA (reference sequence). The CDR3 spans 16 residues. The CDR3, as DNA: TGCCGTGCTAGAGAACCCCGGGGGAGGTTCCAAGAGACCCAGTTCTTC. It yields the protein CRAREPRGRFQETQFF.

The chain employs TRBV7-2 and TRBJ2-7; 9 nucleotides align to TRBD2. The ends lost 0 bases at V and 7 bases at J; junction bases unmatched: 13. Germline V gene data show CDR1 as SGHTA and CDR2 as FQGNSA. The CDR3 spans 17 residues. The CDR3 sequence: CASSLALLAGGDNEQYF. CDR3 in DNA: TGTGCCAGCAGCTTAGCGCTTTTGGCGGGAGGGGACAATGAGCAGTACTTC. Complete variable domain (other parts from reference TRBV7-2 and TRBJ2-7): GAGVSQSPSNKVTEKGKDVELRCDPISGHTALYWYRQSLGQGLEFLIYFQGNSAPDKSGLPSDRFSAERTGGSVSTLTIQRTQQEDSAVYLCASSLALLAGGDNEQYFGPGTRLTVT.

The chain has TRBV30 and TRBJ2-1; TRBD2 might be the D (6 bases). Germline V lookup: CDR1 GTSNPN, CDR2 SVGIG (reference sequence). V was shortened by 3 bases and J by 6 bases, with 12 bases between the two germline ends. The CDR3 extends over 13 amino acids. The CDR3 region has the DNA TGTGCCTGGAGCTCGGGAGAACTCAATGAGCAGTTCTTC. This gives the protein CAWSSGELNEQFF.

V usage is TRBV7-2 and J usage is TRBJ2-3; no definite D call. The CDR3 runs to 13 residues. Trimming removed 2 bases from V and 5 bases from J, with 8 bases in between. Germline lookup yields CDR1 SGHTA and CDR2 FQGNSA. CDR3 nucleotide sequence: TGTGCCAGCAGCTTATACGTGGTAGATACGCAGTATTTT. It yields the protein CASSLYVVDTQYF.

This clonotype has a handful of counts. The chain is built from TRBV27 and TRBJ2-7; the D is unclear. The V and J ends lost 6 bases and 2 bases respectively, with 17 bases between them. This CDR3 is built from 15 residues. Germline V gene data show CDR1 as MNHEY and CDR2 as SMNVEV (reference sequence). The CDR3 here is CASSPVLRGAYEQYF. CDR3 in DNA: TGTGCCAGCAGCCCCGTTCTAAGAGGAGCCTACGAGCAGTACTTC.

The chain joins TRBV6-2 or TRBV6-3 to TRBJ2-3; 14 positions agree with TRBD2. Germline CDR1 MNHEY, CDR2 SVGEGT. This CDR3 region has 18 residues. The J segment lost 4 bases and the V segment lost 8 bases, leaving 14 bases of the junction unmatched. The CDR3 spells CASSSGTSGSSVSDTQYF. The CDR3 bases are TGTGCCAGCTCCTCCGGGACTAGCGGGAGTTCTGTCTCAGATACGCAGTATTTT.

The rearrangement uses TRBV29-1 and TRBJ2-5, with 9 bases that match TRBD2. J gave up 3 bases and V 4 bases, and 6 bases lay outside the gene matches. Per germline, CDR1 SQVTM and CDR2 ANQGSEA. CDR3 length: 14 amino acids. The CDR3 protein is CSVVPRLAEETQYF. DNA of the CDR3: TGCAGCGTTGTCCCCCGACTAGCGGAAGAGACCCAGTACTTC.

This rearrangement joins TRBV11-2 to TRBJ1-6; 7 positions match TRBD1. The junction had 7 bases not matched to a gene; V was cut back by 1 base and J by 4 bases. The CDR3 is 17 amino acids. Germline CDR1 SGHAT, CDR2 FQNNGV. This CDR3 reads CASSLVGGRGYNSPLHF. In DNA, the CDR3 is TGTGCCAGCAGCTTAGTCGGAGGCAGGGGGTATAATTCACCCCTCCACTTT.

This clonotype was observed a handful of times. The gene calls are TRBV20-1 and TRBJ2-7; D remains ambiguous. The germline V and J ends were trimmed by 7 bases and 6 bases, with 16 bases remaining between them. Germline V gives CDR1 DFQATT, CDR2 SNEGSKA (reference sequence). This CDR3 has 12 amino acids. The CDR3 coding sequence is TGCAGTGGTAGCCAGGACCGGTCCGAGCAGTACTTC. As protein: CSGSQDRSEQYF.

This clonotype was seen only a few times. This chain uses TRBV12-3 or TRBV12-4 with TRBJ2-7; TRBD2 matches 9 bases. The trim removed 2 bases at V and 4 bases at J, leaving 6 bases unmatched. The CDR3 is made up of 15 amino acids. CDR3 sequence: CASSLSAGGGYEQYF. In DNA form, the CDR3 reads TGTGCCAGCAGTTTATCAGCGGGAGGTGGTTACGAGCAGTACTTC.

This sequence joins TRBV28 and TRBJ2-7; D is possibly TRBD1 or TRBD2 (6 bases each). Germline loops: CDR1 MDHEN, CDR2 SYDVKM. This CDR3 is 16 amino acids long. V was cut by 6 bases and J by 6 bases, with 24 bases left in between. The CDR3: CASRIGGSSGRGEQYF. The DNA for the CDR3 is TGTGCCAGCAGGATAGGGGGTTCATCCGGGCGGGGCGAGCAGTACTTC. Supplemented by reference TRBV28 and TRBJ2-7, the full variable domain reads DVKVTQSSRYLVKRTGEKVFLECVQDMDHENMFWYRQDPGLGLRLIYFSYDVKMKEKGDIPEGYSVSREKKERFSLILESASTNQTSMYLCASRIGGSSGRGEQYFGPGTRLTVT.

Turning to this clonotype: One end of the junction is discordant with germline, which a read error may explain. This chain uses TRBV10-3 with TRBJ2-4, with 7 bases matching TRBD1. Germline V gene data show CDR1 as ENHRY and CDR2 as SYGVKD. This CDR3 comprises 15 residues. This CDR3 reads CVIGTYSGTVGEQYF. The DNA of the CDR3 is TGTGTCATCGGCACCTATTCCGGGACAGTCGGGGAGCAGTACTTC.

The chain couples TRBV6-4 to TRBJ2-1; D might be TRBD1 (5 bases). The CDR3 totals 14 residues. CDR1 is MRHNA, CDR2 SNTAGT, per germline. V lost 4 bases to trimming and J lost 0 bases, with 7 bases between them. The CDR3 DNA follows: TGTGCCAGCAGTGTCCAGGGCTCCTACAATGAGCAGTTCTTC. It yields the protein CASSVQGSYNEQFF.

The chain combines TRBV3-1 with TRBJ2-5; D is unclear. Trimming pared 2 bases from V and 5 bases from J, leaving 12 bases between. Germline V CDR1 and CDR2: LGHDT, YNNKEL (reference sequence). The CDR3 is 14 amino acids. In nucleotides, the CDR3 is TGTGCCAGCAGCCAATCTCAGCTGGCGGAGACCCAGTACTTC. Translating it yields CASSQSQLAETQYF.

CDR3 region: CASSLTGPKYNEQFF. As DNA, the CDR3 is TGTGCCAGCAGCTTGACAGGTCCGAAGTACAATGAGCAGTTCTTC. The chain joins TRBV7-2 to TRBJ2-1, with D possibly being TRBD1 (6 bases). V was shortened by 3 bases and J by 4 bases, with 13 bases between the two germline ends. This CDR3 comprises 15 residues. Germline CDR1 is SGHTA and CDR2 is FQGNSA.

This clonotype was picked up a small number of times. J is TRBJ2-1 and V is TRBV20-1; 11 nucleotides align to TRBD2. CDR3 size: 16 residues. CDR1 is DFQATT and CDR2 is SNEGSKA in the germline V gene (reference sequence). Trimming removed 5 bases from V and 8 bases from J; junction bases left unmatched: 14. The CDR3 region has the DNA TGCAGTGCTTATCCAACCGGGACTAGCGGTACCCATGAGCAGTTCTTC. It specifies CSAYPTGTSGTHEQFF.

V and J are TRBV5-1 and TRBJ1-5, with D tentatively TRBD1 (6 bases). The CDR3 is 15 amino acids. The V end was cut by 2 bases, the J end by 4 bases, with 13 bases between. Per the germline V gene, CDR1 is SGHRS and CDR2 is YFSETQ. The CDR3 is CASSLVPGENQPQHF. The CDR3 DNA is TGCGCCAGCAGCTTAGTACCAGGGGAGAATCAGCCCCAGCATTTT. The full variable domain, in which reference TRBV5-1 and TRBJ1-5 provide the parts outside the CDR3, is KAGVTQTPRYLIKTRGQQVTLSCSPISGHRSVSWYQQTPGQGLQFLFEYFSETQRNKGNFPGRFSGRQFSNSRSEMNVSTLELGDSALYLCASSLVPGENQPQHFGDGTRLSIL.